One sample yielded the 6 T cell receptor beta chains listed below, sequenced in a study of blood T cell repertoires in COVID-19. Produced via immunoSEQ multiplex PCR; TCRdb's table is partial and in-frame only. The sample contains over 80,000 clones, around 72% of which appear only once. The sample consisted of peripheral blood. The receptors originated from an older man with COVID-19, enrolled during active disease.

This sequence joins TRBV7-2 and TRBJ2-7; 8 nucleotides line up with TRBD2. This CDR3 is 14 amino acids long. Trimming removed 4 bases from V and 3 bases from J; junction bases left unmatched: 5. Germline CDR1 SGHTA, CDR2 FQGNSA. Written as DNA, the CDR3 is TGTGCCAGCAGCTCTGGCCTAGCGGGCTACGAGCAGTACTTC. It yields the protein CASSSGLAGYEQYF.

The chain is built from TRBV7-9 and TRBJ2-1; D perhaps matches TRBD2 (6 bases). The V end lost 6 bases, the J end lost 10 bases, and 16 bases lay between the germline ends. The CDR3 is 13 amino acids. Looked up from germline, CDR1 is SEHNR and CDR2 is FQNEAQ (reference sequence). CDR3 nucleotide sequence: TGTGCCAGCAGTCAAAAGTCCGGGGGAGAGCAGTTCTTC. Protein: CASSQKSGGEQFF. Together with reference TRBV7-9 and TRBJ2-1, the CDR3 gives the full variable domain: DTGVSQNPRHKITKRGQNVTFRCDPISEHNRLYWYRQTLGQGPEFLTYFQNEAQLEKSRLLSDRFSAERPKGSFSTLEIQRTEQGDSAMYLCASSQKSGGEQFFGPGTRLTVL.

The chain has TRBV24-1 and TRBJ2-5; D is possibly TRBD2 (6 bases). The CDR3 spans 13 residues. Germline V gene lookup returns CDR1 KGHDR and CDR2 SFDVKD. V dropped 5 bases and J dropped 1 base, with 7 bases sitting between them. DNA for the CDR3: TGTGCCACCAGTGGCGGGACCCAAGAGACCCAGTACTTC. Translating it yields CATSGGTQETQYF.

The chain has TRBV5-1 and TRBJ2-7, with D perhaps matching TRBD1 (6 bases). CDR1 SGHRS and CDR2 YFSETQ come from the germline V gene. V shed 4 bases and J shed 3 bases, with 11 bases lying between them. The CDR3 sequence is 13 residues long. The CDR3 sequence: CASSPDSNYEQYF. In DNA, the CDR3 is TGCGCCAGCAGCCCGGACAGCAACTACGAGCAGTACTTC.

The chain is built from TRBV30 and TRBJ1-2, with 8 positions matching TRBD1. Looked up from germline, CDR1 is GTSNPN and CDR2 is SVGIG (reference sequence). V was clipped by 5 bases and J by 7 bases; unmatched bases: 12. The CDR3 runs to 14 residues. The CDR3 loop reads CAWEKRRTGPGYTF. The CDR3 nucleotides are TGTGCCTGGGAGAAACGGAGGACAGGGCCTGGCTACACCTTC.

V is TRBV10-3 and J is TRBJ1-5, with D possibly being TRBD1 (5 bases). Trimming stripped 6 bases from V and 4 bases from J, with 10 bases between. Germline CDR1 is ENHRY and CDR2 is SYGVKD. The CDR3 totals 13 residues. For the CDR3, the DNA is TGTGCCATCAGGGGGGAGGGGAATCAGCCCCAGCATTTT. Translated: CAIRGEGNQPQHF.